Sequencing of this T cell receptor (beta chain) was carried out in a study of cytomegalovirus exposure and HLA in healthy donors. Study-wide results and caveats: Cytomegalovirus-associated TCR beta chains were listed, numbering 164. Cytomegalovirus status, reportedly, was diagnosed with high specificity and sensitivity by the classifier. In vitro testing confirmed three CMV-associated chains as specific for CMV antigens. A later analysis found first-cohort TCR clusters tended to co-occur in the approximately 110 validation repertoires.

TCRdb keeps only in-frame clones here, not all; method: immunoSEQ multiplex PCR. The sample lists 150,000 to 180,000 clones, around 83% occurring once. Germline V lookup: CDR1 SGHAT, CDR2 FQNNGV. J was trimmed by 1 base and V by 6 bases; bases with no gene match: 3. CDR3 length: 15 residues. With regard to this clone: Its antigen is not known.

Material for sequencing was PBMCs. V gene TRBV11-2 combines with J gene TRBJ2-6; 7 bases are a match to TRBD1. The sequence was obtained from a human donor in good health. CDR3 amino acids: CASRATGSGANVLTF. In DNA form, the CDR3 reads TGTGCCAGCAGGGCGACAGGGTCTGGGGCCAACGTCCTGACTTTC.